This TCR beta chain was found in a study of cytotoxic CD8 clonotypes in ibrutinib-treated CLL. Trimming cost V 4 bases and J 4 bases; bases outside gene matches: 5. The CDR3 is 14 residues long. Germline values: CDR1 SGHRS, CDR2 YFSETQ. This table comes from immunoSEQ multiplex PCR, and its TCRdb copy is limited to in-frame clones, with some not included. The sample yields over 100,000 clones, 75% to 90% seen once. The sequence was collected from a human donor with chronic lymphocytic leukemia. The chain combines TRBV5-1 with TRBJ2-3; 8 nucleotides align to TRBD1. The source material was PBMCs, sampled after 24 months of ibrutinib treatment. CDR3 amino acids: CASSTRTGSDTQYF. The CDR3 region has the DNA TGCGCCAGCAGCACTCGGACAGGGTCAGATACGCAGTATTTT.